The clone carrying this T cell receptor beta chain was seen repeatedly, ten times or more. RNA served as the template for amplifying TCR beta CDR3 regions. Second-round multiplex PCR followed a first-round RT-PCR using HTBI primers. In TCRdb, the multiplex PCR reads were re-called with MiXCR into one record per CDR3 protein. Of around 470,000 distinct CDR3 sequences listed, approximately 14% are singletons. The length of the CDR3 is 13 residues. Germline CDR1 is SGHVS and CDR2 is FNYEAQ. The V and J ends lost 6 bases and 2 bases respectively, with 10 bases between them. This sample is drawn from a study of Graves' ophthalmopathy and Graves' hyperthyroidism.

The chain carries TRBV7-6 and TRBJ2-5, with a tentative D call TRBD2 (6 bases). This receptor was identified in a young woman with Graves' ophthalmopathy. The sample consisted of blood. CDR3 sequence reads: CASRRGNQETQYF. Here the CDR3 DNA reads TGTGCCAGCAGGCGGGGTAATCAAGAGACCCAGTACTTC.